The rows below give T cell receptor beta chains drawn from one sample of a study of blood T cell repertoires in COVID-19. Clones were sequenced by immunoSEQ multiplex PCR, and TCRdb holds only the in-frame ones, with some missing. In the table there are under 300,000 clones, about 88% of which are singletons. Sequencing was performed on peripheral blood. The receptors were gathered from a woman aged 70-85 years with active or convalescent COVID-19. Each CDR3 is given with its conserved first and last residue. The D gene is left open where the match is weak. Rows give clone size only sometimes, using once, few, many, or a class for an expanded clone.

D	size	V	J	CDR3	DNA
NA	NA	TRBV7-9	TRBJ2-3	CASSTQRDAQYF	TGTGCCAGCAGCACCCAGAGGGATGCGCAGTATTTT
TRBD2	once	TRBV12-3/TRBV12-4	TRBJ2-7	CASSLAGGDEQYF	TGTGCCAGCAGTTTAGCGGGGGGGGACGAGCAGTACTTC
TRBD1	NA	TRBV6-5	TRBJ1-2	CASTPDRGGYGYTF	TGTGCCAGCACCCCCGACAGGGGAGGCTATGGCTACACCTTC
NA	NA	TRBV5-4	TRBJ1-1	CASSPIRDRTILF	TGTGCCAGCAGCCCGATACGAGACCGAACGATACTATTT
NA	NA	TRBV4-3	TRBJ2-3	CASSQDWAVRGDTQYF	TGCGCCAGCAGCCAAGATTGGGCAGTAAGGGGGGATACGCAGTATTTT
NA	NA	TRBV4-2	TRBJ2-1	CASSQDPGSYNEQFF	TGTGCCAGCAGCCAAGATCCAGGGTCCTACAATGAGCAGTTCTTC
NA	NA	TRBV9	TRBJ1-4	CASSVSVLTNEKLFF	TGTGCCAGCAGCGTATCGGTCTTGACTAATGAAAAACTGTTTTTT
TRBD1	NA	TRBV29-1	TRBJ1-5	CSVEERGQGQPQHF	TGCAGCGTTGAAGAGAGGGGGCAGGGCCAGCCCCAGCATTTT
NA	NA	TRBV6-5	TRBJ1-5	CASSLSQGAQPQHF	TGTGCCAGCAGCCTCTCACAGGGCGCTCAGCCCCAGCATTTT
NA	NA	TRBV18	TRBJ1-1	CASSLSGFSTEAFF	TGTGCCAGCTCCCTTTCGGGGTTTAGCACTGAAGCTTTCTTT
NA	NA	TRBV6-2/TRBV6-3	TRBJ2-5	CASSFREYPETQYF	TGTGCCAGCAGTTTTCGGGAGTACCCAGAGACCCAGTACTTC
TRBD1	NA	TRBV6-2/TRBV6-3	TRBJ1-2	CASSSGTGVFYGYTF	TGTGCCAGCAGTTCCGGGACAGGCGTTTTTTATGGCTACACCTTC
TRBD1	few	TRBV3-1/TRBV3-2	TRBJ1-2	CATLWGLLDRAHYGYTF	TGTGCCACCCTGTGGGGTCTTCTGGACAGGGCCCACTATGGCTACACCTTC
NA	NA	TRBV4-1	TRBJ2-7	CASSQDTSYEQYF	TGCGCCAGCAGCCAAGACACGAGCTACGAGCAGTACTTC
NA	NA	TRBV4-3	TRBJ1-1	CASSQDIAVNTEAFF	TGCGCCAGCAGCCAAGATATAGCGGTGAACACTGAAGCTTTCTTT
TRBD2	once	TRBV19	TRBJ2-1	CASTWQRGDLGEQFF	TGTGCCAGTACATGGCAGCGGGGGGACCTAGGTGAGCAGTTCTTC
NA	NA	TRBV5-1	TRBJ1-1	CASSLAGGTNTEAFF	TGCGCCAGCAGCTTGGCGGGGGGCACGAACACTGAAGCTTTCTTT
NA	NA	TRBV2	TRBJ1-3	CASSQDGNSGNTIYF	TGTGCCAGCAGTCAGGACGGGAACTCTGGAAACACCATATATTTT
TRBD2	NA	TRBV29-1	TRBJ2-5	CSVGVNGRGGRETQYF	TGCAGCGTTGGAGTGAATGGGCGGGGGGGCCGAGAGACCCAGTACTTC
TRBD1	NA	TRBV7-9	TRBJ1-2	CASSSRQGSNYGYTF	TGTGCCAGCAGCTCAAGACAGGGGAGTAACTATGGCTACACCTTC
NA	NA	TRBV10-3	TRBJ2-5	CAISDGGAETQYF	TGTGCCATCAGTGATGGCGGGGCGGAGACCCAGTACTTC
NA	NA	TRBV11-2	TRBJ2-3	CASSPTGDTDTQYF	TGTGCCAGCAGCCCCACGGGGGACACAGATACGCAGTATTTT
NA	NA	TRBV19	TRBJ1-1	CASSIPGGSTEAFF	TGTGCCAGTAGTATCCCCGGTGGTTCCACTGAAGCTTTCTTT
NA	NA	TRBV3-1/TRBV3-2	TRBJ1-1	CASSPHRDTEAFF	TGTGCCAGCAGCCCTCACAGGGACACTGAAGCTTTCTTT
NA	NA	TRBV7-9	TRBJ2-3	CASSLTRGTDTQYF	TGTGCCAGCAGCTTGACCAGGGGAACAGATACGCAGTATTTT
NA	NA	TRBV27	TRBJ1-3	CASSLGPGRSGNTIYF	TGTGCCAGCAGTCTCGGGCCCGGGAGGTCTGGAAACACCATATATTTT
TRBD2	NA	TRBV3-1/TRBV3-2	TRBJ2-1	CASSQERSGGSNEQFF	TGTGCCAGCAGCCAAGAGCGTAGCGGGGGATCAAATGAGCAGTTCTTC
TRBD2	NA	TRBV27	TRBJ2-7	CASRELAGVYEQYF	TGTGCCAGCAGGGAACTAGCGGGGGTCTACGAGCAGTACTTC
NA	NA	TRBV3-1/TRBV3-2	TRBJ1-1	CASSRTLNTEAFF	TGTGCCAGCAGCCGGACACTAAACACTGAAGCTTTCTTT
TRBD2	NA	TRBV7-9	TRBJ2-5	CASRLSGGVETQYF	TGTGCCAGCAGACTTAGCGGGGGGGTAGAGACCCAGTACTTC
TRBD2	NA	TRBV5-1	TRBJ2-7	CASSRTSGSSYEQYF	TGCGCCAGCAGCAGGACTAGCGGGAGCTCCTACGAGCAGTACTTC
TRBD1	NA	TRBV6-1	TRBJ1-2	CASSENRGVSGYTF	TGTGCCAGCAGTGAAAACAGGGGGGTGTCTGGCTACACCTTC
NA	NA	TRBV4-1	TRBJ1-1	CASRRGEAVNTEAFF	TGCGCCAGCCGCCGGGGGGAGGCCGTGAACACTGAAGCTTTCTTT
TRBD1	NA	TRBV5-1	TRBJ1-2	CASNYTGGDYYGYTF	TGCGCCAGCAACTATACAGGGGGAGATTACTATGGCTACACCTTC
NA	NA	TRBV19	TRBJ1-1	CATKGDTNTEAFF	TGTGCCACAAAGGGGGACACGAACACTGAAGCTTTCTTT
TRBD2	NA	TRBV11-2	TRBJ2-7	CASSFAGGSYEQYF	TGTGCCAGCAGCTTTGCGGGGGGTTCCTACGAGCAGTACTTC
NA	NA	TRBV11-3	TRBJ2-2	CASSPYGTGELFF	TGTGCCAGCAGCCCCTATGGCACCGGGGAGCTGTTTTTT